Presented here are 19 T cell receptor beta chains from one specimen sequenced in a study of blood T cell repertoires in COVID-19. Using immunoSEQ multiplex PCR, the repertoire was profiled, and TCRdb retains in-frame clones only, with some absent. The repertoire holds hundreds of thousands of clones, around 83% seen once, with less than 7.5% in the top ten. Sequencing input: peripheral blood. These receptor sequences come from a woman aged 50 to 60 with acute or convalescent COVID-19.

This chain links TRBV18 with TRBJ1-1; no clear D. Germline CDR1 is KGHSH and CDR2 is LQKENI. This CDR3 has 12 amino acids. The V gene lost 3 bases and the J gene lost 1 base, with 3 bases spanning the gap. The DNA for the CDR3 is TGTGCCAGCTCACCGAGGAACACTGAAGCTTTCTTT. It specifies CASSPRNTEAFF.

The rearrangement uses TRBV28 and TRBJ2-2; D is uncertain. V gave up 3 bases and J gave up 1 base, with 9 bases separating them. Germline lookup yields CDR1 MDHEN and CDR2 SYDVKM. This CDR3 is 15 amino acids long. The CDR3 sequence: CASSFLAENTGELFF. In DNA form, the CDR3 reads TGTGCCAGCAGTTTCCTGGCAGAGAACACCGGGGAGCTGTTTTTT.

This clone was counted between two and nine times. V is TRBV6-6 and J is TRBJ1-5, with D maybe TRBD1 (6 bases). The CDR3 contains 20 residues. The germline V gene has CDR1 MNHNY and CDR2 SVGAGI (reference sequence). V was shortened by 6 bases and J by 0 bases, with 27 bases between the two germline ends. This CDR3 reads CASSLILNRDISDSNQPQHF. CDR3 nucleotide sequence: TGTGCCAGCAGCCTTATACTTAACCGGGACATCTCGGATAGCAATCAGCCCCAGCATTTT.

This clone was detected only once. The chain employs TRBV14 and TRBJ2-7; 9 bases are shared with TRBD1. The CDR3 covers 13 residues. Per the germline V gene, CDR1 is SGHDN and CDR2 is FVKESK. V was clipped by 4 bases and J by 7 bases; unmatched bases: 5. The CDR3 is CASSRGTGWEQYF. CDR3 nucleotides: TGTGCCAGCAGCCGCGGGACAGGGTGGGAGCAGTACTTC.

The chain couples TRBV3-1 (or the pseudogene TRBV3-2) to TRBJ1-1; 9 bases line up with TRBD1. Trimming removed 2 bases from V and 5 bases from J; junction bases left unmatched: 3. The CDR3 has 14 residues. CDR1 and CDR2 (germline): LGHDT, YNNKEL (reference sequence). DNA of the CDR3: TGTGCCAGCAGCCAACGGGACAGGGAGACTGAAGCTTTCTTT. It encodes CASSQRDRETEAFF.

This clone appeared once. Here the CDR3 reads CATSDLSAGVRDEQFF. CDR3 DNA: TGTGCCACCAGTGATTTGTCGGCGGGAGTACGGGATGAGCAGTTCTTC. This chain joins TRBV24-1 and TRBJ2-1; 7 bases line up with TRBD2. Trimming at V came to 0 bases and at J to 8 bases, leaving 9 bases not matched to a gene. Germline CDR1 KGHDR, CDR2 SFDVKD. This CDR3 has 16 amino acids.

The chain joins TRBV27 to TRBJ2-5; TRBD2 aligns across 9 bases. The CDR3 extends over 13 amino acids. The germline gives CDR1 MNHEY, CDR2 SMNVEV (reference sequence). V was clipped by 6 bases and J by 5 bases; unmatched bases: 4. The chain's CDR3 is CASRPGLAETQYF. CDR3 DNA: TGTGCCAGCAGACCGGGACTAGCTGAGACCCAGTACTTC.

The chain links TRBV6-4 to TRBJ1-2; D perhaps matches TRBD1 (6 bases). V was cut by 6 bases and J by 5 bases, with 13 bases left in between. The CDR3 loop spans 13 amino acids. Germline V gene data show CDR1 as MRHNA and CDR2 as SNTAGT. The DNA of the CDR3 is TGTGCCAGCAGCTTCGAACAGGGATATGGCTACACCTTC. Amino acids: CASSFEQGYGYTF.

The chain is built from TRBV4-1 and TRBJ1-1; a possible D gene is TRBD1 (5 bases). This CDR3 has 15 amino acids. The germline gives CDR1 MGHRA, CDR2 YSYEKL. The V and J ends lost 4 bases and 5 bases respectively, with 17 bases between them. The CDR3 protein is CASSRLPGGGTEAFF. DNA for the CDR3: TGCGCCAGCAGCCGACTACCCGGGGGAGGTACTGAAGCTTTCTTT.

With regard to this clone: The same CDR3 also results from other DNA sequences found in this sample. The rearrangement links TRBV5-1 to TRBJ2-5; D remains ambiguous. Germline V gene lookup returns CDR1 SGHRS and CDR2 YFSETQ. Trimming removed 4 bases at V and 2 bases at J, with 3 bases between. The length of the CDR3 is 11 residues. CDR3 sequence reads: CASSQQETQYF. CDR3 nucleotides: TGCGCCAGCAGCCAGCAAGAGACCCAGTACTTC.

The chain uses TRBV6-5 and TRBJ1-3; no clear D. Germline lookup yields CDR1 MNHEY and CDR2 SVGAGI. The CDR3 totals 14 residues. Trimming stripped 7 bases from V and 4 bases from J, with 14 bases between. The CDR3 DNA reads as TGTGCCAGCACCCAAAGGCACGGGGGAAACACCATATATTTT. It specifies CASTQRHGGNTIYF.

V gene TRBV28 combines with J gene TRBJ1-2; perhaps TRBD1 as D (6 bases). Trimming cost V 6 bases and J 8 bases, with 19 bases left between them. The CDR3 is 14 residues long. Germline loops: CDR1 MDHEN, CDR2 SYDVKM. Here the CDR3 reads CASRDSTGTGGYTF. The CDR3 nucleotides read TGTGCCAGCAGGGACTCTACAGGGACGGGAGGCTACACCTTC.

CDR3 DNA: TGTGCCATCGGGACTAGCGCTTACAATGAGCAGTTCTTC. This translates into CAIGTSAYNEQFF. J is TRBJ2-1 and V is TRBV10-3; 10 bases line up with TRBD2. The CDR3 has 13 amino acids. CDR1 is ENHRY, CDR2 SYGVKD, per germline. V lost 8 bases to trimming and J lost 4 bases; unmatched junction nucleotides: 2.

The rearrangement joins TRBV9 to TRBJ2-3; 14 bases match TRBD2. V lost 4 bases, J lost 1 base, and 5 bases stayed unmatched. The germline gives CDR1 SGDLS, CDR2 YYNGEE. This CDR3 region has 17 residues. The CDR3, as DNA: TGTGCCAGCAGCCGGACTAGCGGGGGGCCCCGCACAGATACGCAGTATTTT. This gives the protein CASSRTSGGPRTDTQYF.

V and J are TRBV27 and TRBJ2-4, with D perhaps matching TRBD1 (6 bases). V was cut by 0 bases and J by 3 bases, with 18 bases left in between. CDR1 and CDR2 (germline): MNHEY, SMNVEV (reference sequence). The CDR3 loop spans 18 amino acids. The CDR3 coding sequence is TGTGCCAGCAGTTTATCAGGGCAGGGGCGATACGGCAAAAACATTCAGTACTTC. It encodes CASSLSGQGRYGKNIQYF.

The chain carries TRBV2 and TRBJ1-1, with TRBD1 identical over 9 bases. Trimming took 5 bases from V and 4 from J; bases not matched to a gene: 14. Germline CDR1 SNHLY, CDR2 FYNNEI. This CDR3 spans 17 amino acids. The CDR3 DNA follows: TGTGCCAGCAGTCTTGTGAACAGGGGGCTCCAGATCACTGAAGCTTTCTTT. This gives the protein CASSLVNRGLQITEAFF.

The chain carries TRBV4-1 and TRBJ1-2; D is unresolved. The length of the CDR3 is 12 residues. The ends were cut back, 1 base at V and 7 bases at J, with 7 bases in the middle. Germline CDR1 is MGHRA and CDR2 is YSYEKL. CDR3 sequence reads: CASSQGSPGYTF. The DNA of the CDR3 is TGCGCCAGCAGCCAAGGGAGTCCTGGCTACACCTTC.

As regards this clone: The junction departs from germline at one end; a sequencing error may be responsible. This CDR3 is CASSLGLQGSSGNTIYF. The DNA of the CDR3 is TGCGCCAGCAGTTTGGGACTACAGGGAAGCTCTGGAAACACCATATATTTT. This sequence joins TRBV5-1 and TRBJ1-3; TRBD1 might be the D (6 bases). This CDR3 contains 17 residues. Germline assignment: CDR1 SGHRS and CDR2 YFSETQ.

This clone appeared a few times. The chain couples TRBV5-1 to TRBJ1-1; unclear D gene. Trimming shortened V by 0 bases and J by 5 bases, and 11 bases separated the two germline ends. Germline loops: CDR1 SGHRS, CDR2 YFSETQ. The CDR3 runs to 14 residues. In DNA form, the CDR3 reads TGCGCCAGCAGCTTGGGAATGGGGAGGACTGAAGCTTTCTTT. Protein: CASSLGMGRTEAFF.